The clone carrying this T cell receptor beta chain was counted at least ten times. What it binds is not known. V lost 3 bases and J lost 10, with 22 bases in between. The CDR3 has 16 residues. Germline V gives CDR1 SGHTA, CDR2 FQGNSA. This sample is drawn from a study of CD8 T cells in ankylosing spondylitis. Making the TCR beta libraries involved quantitative 5'-RACE with molecular barcodes. TCRdb independently ran MiXCR on the 5' RACE reads; one entry per CDR3 protein. This table has about 500,000 distinct CDR3 sequences, approximately 5% appearing once. Study-wide results and caveats: Ankylosing spondylitis blood seemed to carry a telltale TCR beta motif made of fewer than 10 highly homologous variants. Clones linked with disease were CD8+ and fairly uncommon in the peripheral blood.

This TCR came from a male donor with ankylosing spondylitis. The chain employs TRBV7-2 and TRBJ1-5; the D is unclear. Sequenced: blood, either unsorted or a sorted T cell fraction (not recorded which). The CDR3 loop is CASSLYLAGLSKPQHF. DNA for the CDR3: TGTGCCAGCAGCTTGTATTTGGCCGGCCTTTCGAAACCCCAGCATTTT.